This T cell receptor (beta chain) stems from a study of cytomegalovirus exposure and HLA in healthy donors (dated by TCRdb to the late 2010s). Regarding the complete study: According to an earlier analysis of 587 of the donors, about 179 million T cells yielded some 110 million unique TCR beta sequences and 276 Gb of sequence data. Roughly 300 gigabases of sequencing data and 70 million to 100 million unique TCR sequences were included in an early release covering roughly 600 HLA-typed donors. Among the roughly 390 genotyped donors, roughly 80% belonged to the genetic ancestry cluster associated with self-reported Caucasian donors. The study was designed to test whether signatures of past pathogen exposure could be identified by cataloging public T cell receptors. The T cell repertoires of 666 subjects were profiled by immunosequencing and related to cytomegalovirus serostatus. In addition to the first cohort of around 670 subjects, a separate validation cohort of 120 different subjects was used. The study combined high-throughput TCR immunosequencing, statistical association of individual TCRs with disease status, and machine learning to predict cytomegalovirus infection status. A later analysis re-analyzed previously published TCR beta repertoires from approximately 700 donors and added high-resolution HLA genotyping to study TCR occurrence patterns. The later analysis used no new phenotypic data to find candidate immune exposures, relying instead on TCR beta sequences and their occurrence across donors. An earlier analysis of roughly 580 of the donors used high-throughput TCR beta sequencing to judge whether each TCR beta V gene segment behaved as functional or pseudogenic. Donor age, sex, ethnicity and CMV serostatus were collected together with the repertoire data. In a later genetic analysis, genome-wide SNP genotypes for about 55% of the 666 donors were used, and that subset was treated as a discovery cohort. Every discovery cohort repertoire had been produced on one sequencing platform. Both class I and class II loci were covered by HLA typing, at four-digit resolution. Typing coverage varied by locus: roughly 629-640 donors for A, B, C, DRB1 and DQB1; under 550 for DQA1; 600 to 610 for DPA1; 400 to 480 for DPB1. Four to six DR-DQ haplotypes were handled as single units for association and clustering, since linkage in the cohort was strong. Among roughly 370 genotyped donors of the cohort, an average of about 240,000 unique TCR beta nucleotide sequences were sequenced per donor, 15% to 20% of them non-productive. Beyond this particular receptor, the publication reports: A later genetic analysis associated a missense DCLRE1C variant with V-gene and J-gene trimming of TCR beta chains, and an independent cohort replicated the association. Most CMV-associated TCR beta chains appeared to be HLA-restricted in a later analysis, and the HLA associations seemed to be driven largely by CMV exposure. Because counts were too low, seventeen rarely observed V segments, including chromosome 9 orphons, were left out of the earlier analysis of 500 to 750 of the donors. Some IMGT-functional V segments, including TRBV6-2 and TRBV6-3, could not be told apart with the 87-base-pair reads, so those segments were excluded. A group of highly shared sequence variants was considered likely to be a technical artifact of the sequencing pipeline. Linkage disequilibrium might explain the correlated functional status among segregating V segments, but an unknown experimental factor could not be ruled out. The study listed 150 to 200 TCR beta chains as associated with cytomegalovirus. Only TCR beta chains were sequenced in this cohort, and the absence of alpha or paired-chain data limited detectable features. In an earlier analysis of some 640 of the donors, most TCR beta V segments were observed in productive rearrangements about 87% or about 30% of the time, broadly matching IMGT annotations. Immune exposure information for the cohort was limited to CMV serostatus. The classifier was reported to diagnose cytomegalovirus status with high specificity and sensitivity in both the original cohort and the validation cohort. Roughly uniform sequencing depth across donors was assumed in presence/absence analyses, although this assumption may not hold. In vitro tests confirmed that a few of the cytomegalovirus-associated TCR beta chains recognize cytomegalovirus antigens. In a later analysis, HLA-associated TCR beta chains were found to be more clonally expanded and to have lower generation probabilities than equally common non-associated chains. The authors suggested that the approach could potentially be generalized to other disease states and immunological phenotypes. Because HLA typing was unavailable for some donors at each locus, only the typed subset was used in association tests. According to a later analysis, TCR association rates differed among HLA loci, with DRB1 alleles showing the most associated TCRs and HLA-C alleles showing the fewest. A further reported finding was that TCR beta sequences accurately predicted the HLA-A and HLA-B alleles for most subjects in the first cohort. When HLA alleles, especially DR and DQ, strongly co-occurred, attributing TCR associations to individual alleles was difficult. According to a later analysis, parvovirus B19, influenza, CMV and Epstein-Barr virus appeared linked to several top co-occurrence clusters. A later analysis associated around 16,000 TCR beta sequences with specific HLA alleles at a false discovery rate of 0.05. According to a later genetic analysis, donors in an Asian-associated ancestry cluster had fewer N-insertions in productive TCRs than the roughly 670-donor mean. While some public TCRs were present in many individuals, most TCR sequences turned up only very rarely across donors.

The germline V gene (reference sequence) yields GTSNPN for CDR1 and SVGIG for CDR2. V is shortened by 0 bases, J by 6 bases, and the region joining them spans 15 bases. The CDR3, cysteine through phenylalanine, is 15 amino acids long. The retained sequence is limited to the CDR3, 45 bases, with the frame set at the first base. This clone is a singleton in its sample. What this receptor recognizes is not known. Base-call qualities are not available, and no considerably larger clone is one nucleotide away. The cohort comprised fewer than 700 healthy bone marrow donors. At the time of sampling, every cohort member was nominally healthy, though immune exposures that went unrecorded were likely present. The donor was CMV seronegative and belonged to the group of 320 or so seronegative cohort members. Every donor gave a peripheral blood sample, and the peripheral blood mononuclear cells from that sample were used for TCR beta sequencing. Genomic DNA was extracted from the blood cell samples with the Qiagen DNeasy Blood Extraction Kit.

The library relied on the immunoSEQ multiplex PCR assay. For the multiplex PCR, a mixture combining 60 forward primers for TCR Vbeta segments and 13 reverse primers for TCR Jbeta segments was used. A multiplex PCR assay on genomic DNA amplified the CDR3 region of rearranged TCR beta genes. Amplified TCR beta libraries were sequenced as 87-base-pair reads on the Illumina HiSeq System. Under the source paper's analysis protocol: In a later analysis, 77 million or so unique TCR beta chains were counted across the roughly 670 repertoires, and approximately 11 million of these chains were shared by at least two donors. Raw reads were error-corrected and collapsed into unique sequences with a nearest-neighbor algorithm that merged closely related sequences to remove PCR and sequencing errors. V, D and J gene segments were assigned by aligning CDR3 sequences to IMGT reference sequences. Each retained sequence needed at least a six-nucleotide match to both a V gene segment and a J gene segment. Rearrangements were called productive when the CDR3 lacked stop codons and stayed in frame with V and J; all others were non-productive. Following IMGT convention, CDR3 was defined as the stretch from the second conserved V-encoded cysteine to the conserved J-encoded phenylalanine. Sequences without an unambiguous match to a single V gene segment were excluded from the earlier analysis of 587 of the donors. In an earlier analysis of approximately 610 of the donors, V segments were called functional above 56.7% productive rearrangements and were called segregating when the between-donor standard deviation exceeded 5%. A statistical classification framework was developed to diagnose cytomegalovirus status using the catalog of TCR beta chain sequences. In a later analysis, V and J genes were assigned by comparing TCR nucleotide sequences against IMGT/GENE-DB human TR gene sequences. The TCRdist pipeline was used in a later analysis to assign CDR3 sequences and most-parsimonious VDJ recombination scenarios. In a later analysis, each TCR beta chain was defined by its CDR3 amino acid sequence together with its V-gene family, and reads without a unique V-gene family were excluded. As a way to deal with suspected cross-contamination and a sequencing artifact, a later analysis dropped hundreds of nucleotide sequences that were highly shared and had low generation probability. In a later analysis, a clonal expansion index was calculated for each public chain from normalized within-repertoire ranks of inferred template counts. In a later analysis, generation probabilities were computed using a VDJ recombination model fitted to out-of-frame rearrangements, and the results were checked against IGoR. Hypergeometric tests were used in a later analysis to score TCR-TCR, TCR-HLA and TCR-CMV co-occurrence, with a repertoire-size bias correction applied to the TCR pairs. In a later analysis, false discovery rates were estimated by permuting HLA or CMV assignments 20 times. In a later analysis, co-occurring TCRs were grouped using DBSCAN, and TCRdist sequence similarity was added for clustering within HLA-allele-positive subsets. Repertoires with fewer than 30,000 or more than 120,000 public chains, plus five repertoires with anomalous nucleotide sharing, were excluded from co-occurrence clustering. The source is immuneACCESS, and TCRdb retained only in-frame sequences with V and J called. Part of the clones is not carried over; for the studies checked, unresolved V genes explain less than half of this, and the remainder is unexplained. Clone size and V and J calls were adopted from that table, with D and trimming inferred from the DNA. The sample yields tens of thousands of clones; around 70% were counted once. The top ten clonotypes cover roughly 6% of the sample.

Rearrangement joined TRBV30 to TRBJ1-5; the D gene is unclear. The receptor's source is a young man in good health and CMV-seronegative. Sequencing was carried out using PBMCs. The DNA reads TGTGCCTGGAGTGTAGCCGGGTGGTTCGCTCAGCCCCAGCATTTT. Its protein product is CAWSVAGWFAQPQHF. Here the CDR3 is joined to the reference TRBV30 and TRBJ1-5 genes, and the full variable domain is: SQTIHQWPATLVQPVGSPLSLECTVEGTSNPNLYWYRQAAGRGLQLLFYSVGIGQISSEVPQNLSASRPQDRQFILSSKKLLLSDSGFYLCAWSVAGWFAQPQHFGDGTRLSIL.